This T cell receptor beta chain appears in the sequencing data of a study of TIL therapy for anti-PD-1-resistant metastatic lung cancer. Study findings and constraints: Patients were highly selected, enriched for treatment-naive, never-smoker and oncogene-addicted cases.

Points on this clone: The antigen remains undetermined.

Time point given: pre-treatment sample, taken before nivolumab and TIL therapy. Pleural nodules or supraclavicular lymph nodes made up most of the excised metastases sampled. The libraries were made with immunoSEQ v3. The table came from immunoSEQ multiplex PCR; TCRdb's copy has only in-frame clones and leaves some out. The sample contains 45,000 to 60,000 clones, 60% to 85% of which appear only once. The starting material was tumor tissue, obtained at baseline. The source of this sequence is a person between 25 and 79 years old with non-small cell lung cancer.

The CDR3 sequence: CASSLASGGGPTSYEQYF. The CDR3 DNA reads as TGTGCCAGCAGCTTAGCAAGCGGGGGTGGGCCAACCTCCTACGAGCAGTACTTC. The V and J genes are TRBV7-6 and TRBJ2-7; 8 nucleotides line up with TRBD2. Per germline, CDR1 SGHVS and CDR2 FNYEAQ. The CDR3 is 18 residues long. The V and J ends lost 0 bases and 0 bases, in that order; junction bases with no gene match: 10.